The next 12 T cell receptor beta chains were all read from a single sample in a study of T cell responses to AZD1222 COVID-19 vaccine. The method was immunoSEQ multiplex PCR; TCRdb's version includes in-frame clones alone and lacks a portion of them. The sample yields about 110,000 clones, approximately 89% seen once. The sequencing used peripheral blood, collected 28 days after the second AZD1222 dose. The receptors were gathered from an adult who received the AZD1222 COVID-19 vaccine.

This clone was detected only once. The chain couples TRBV7-6 to TRBJ1-3; 7 bases are shared with TRBD1. V lost 6 bases to trimming and J lost 0 bases; unmatched junction nucleotides: 5. Germline CDR1 SGHVS, CDR2 FNYEAQ. CDR3 length equals 15 residues. As DNA, the CDR3 is TGTGCCAGCAGTCCGGGACAGAGCTCTGGAAACACCATATATTTT. Protein sequence: CASSPGQSSGNTIYF. The full variable domain, rest sourced from reference TRBV7-6 and TRBJ1-3, is GAGVSQSPRYKVTKRGQDVALRCDPISGHVSLYWYRQALGQGPEFLTYFNYEAQQDKSGLPNDRFSAERPEGSISTLTIQRTEQRDSAMYRCASSPGQSSGNTIYFGEGSWLTVV.

This chain uses TRBV27 with TRBJ2-3; tentative D call: TRBD2 (6 bases). Germline V gene sequence: CDR1 MNHEY, CDR2 SMNVEV (reference sequence). The V gene lost 5 bases and the J gene lost 4 bases, with 13 bases spanning the gap. The CDR3 totals 14 residues. The DNA of the CDR3 is TGTGCCAGCAGTGGCGGGGTTTTATCAGATACGCAGTATTTT. Its translation is CASSGGVLSDTQYF.

This sequence joins TRBV9 and TRBJ1-1, with TRBD1 matching over 10 bases. The CDR3 has 17 amino acids. V shed 2 bases and J 4 bases; nucleotides not matched to a gene: 11. The germline V gene has CDR1 SGDLS and CDR2 YYNGEE. The CDR3 loop reads CASSVGTGAILGTEAFF. CDR3 DNA sequence: TGTGCCAGCAGCGTCGGGACAGGGGCGATTTTGGGCACTGAAGCTTTCTTT.

The rearrangement joins TRBV30 to TRBJ1-5, with D unclear. The V gene lost 4 bases and the J gene lost 4 bases, with 11 bases spanning the gap. Germline CDR1 and CDR2: GTSNPN and SVGIG (reference sequence). The CDR3 spans 13 residues. This chain's CDR3 is CAWTGQDNQPQHF. In DNA form, the CDR3 reads TGTGCCTGGACGGGCCAAGATAATCAGCCCCAGCATTTT.

The V call is TRBV11-2, the J call TRBJ2-5; D remains ambiguous. CDR3 length: 14 residues. Germline V gene sequence: CDR1 SGHAT, CDR2 FQNNGV. The ends were cut back, 3 bases at V and 1 base at J, with 9 bases in the middle. CDR3 in DNA: TGTGCCAGCAGCTTCGGTCTATCCCAAGAGACCCAGTACTTC. Protein sequence: CASSFGLSQETQYF.

V and J are TRBV7-8 and TRBJ1-3; possible D gene TRBD1, 5 bases. The germline V gene has CDR1 SGHVS and CDR2 FQNEAQ. This CDR3 has 17 residues. V lost 7 bases, J lost 1 base, and 20 bases lay in between. As DNA, the CDR3 is TGTGCCAGCATCCCCGGGATGGAGAGGGGTTCTGGAAACACCATATATTTT. Translated: CASIPGMERGSGNTIYF.

The gene calls are TRBV12-3 or TRBV12-4 and TRBJ1-2; 9 bases align to TRBD1. V lost 6 bases and J lost 14; bases outside the gene matches: 10. There are 12 residues in the CDR3. This CDR3 is CASSSGTGLCTF. CDR3 DNA sequence: TGTGCCAGCAGCTCCGGGACAGGGCTTTGTACCTTC.

This chain joins TRBV5-6 and TRBJ2-7; D possibly corresponds to TRBD1 (6 bases). The CDR3 contains 15 residues. V was shortened by 4 bases and J by 5 bases, with 19 bases between the two germline ends. Germline values: CDR1 SGHDT, CDR2 YYEEEE. CDR3 nucleotides: TGTGCCAGCAGCCAAATAGGGCAGGGACACCACGAGCAGTACTTC. It encodes CASSQIGQGHHEQYF.

The V call is TRBV24-1, the J call TRBJ2-3; 8 bases agree with TRBD1. Germline V CDR1 and CDR2: KGHDR, SFDVKD. V dropped 3 bases and J dropped 2; count of bases not matched to a gene: 6. There are 16 residues in the CDR3. The CDR3 protein is CATSDAGQALTDTQYF. In DNA, the CDR3 is TGTGCCACCAGTGATGCGGGACAGGCACTCACAGATACGCAGTATTTT.

The rearrangement links TRBV7-2 to TRBJ2-3, with 10 positions matching TRBD2. This CDR3 contains 17 residues. V shed 5 bases and J 5 bases; nucleotides not matched to a gene: 13. Per the germline V gene, CDR1 is SGHTA and CDR2 is FQGNSA. The CDR3 bases are TGTGCCAGCAGCCCTAGGGGTACTAGCGGGACAGGAGATACGCAGTATTTT. Protein product: CASSPRGTSGTGDTQYF.

The chain combines TRBV7-8 with TRBJ2-1; D gene uncertain. The germline V and J ends were trimmed by 1 base and 10 bases, with 5 bases remaining between them. Looked up from germline, CDR1 is SGHVS and CDR2 is FQNEAQ. The CDR3 is 11 amino acids. The CDR3 reads CASSLVGEQFF. The CDR3 DNA is TGTGCCAGCAGCTTAGTAGGGGAGCAGTTCTTC. The variable domain in full, with the rest retrieved from reference TRBV7-8 and TRBJ2-1, is GAGVSQSPRYKVAKRGQDVALRCDPISGHVSLFWYQQALGQGPEFLTYFQNEAQLDKSGLPSDRFFAERPEGSVSTLKIQRTQQEDSAVYLCASSLVGEQFFGPGTRLTVL.

The chain employs TRBV9 and TRBJ2-3; D possibly corresponds to TRBD2 (7 bases). The CDR3 is 15 residues long. Germline CDR1 and CDR2: SGDLS and YYNGEE. The ends were cut back, 0 bases at V and 6 bases at J, with 14 bases in the middle. The CDR3 is CASSVDGGARDTQYF. CDR3 coding DNA: TGTGCCAGCAGCGTAGATGGGGGGGCCAGGGATACGCAGTATTTT.